A selection of T cell receptor beta chains follows, all from one sample in a study of T cells in Graves' hyperthyroidism and ophthalmopathy. From the multiplex PCR reads, TCRdb called clonotypes with MiXCR, one entry per CDR3 protein. The sample has some 510,000 distinct CDR3 sequences, 20% seen once. Material: blood. Source of these receptors: a man aged 18 to 30 with Graves' hyperthyroidism. Each CDR3 is given with its conserved first and last residue. The D gene is left open where the match is weak. Only some rows state a clone size, as once, few, many or a class for expanded clones.

>TRBJ2-5|many|TRBV29-1|TRBD1
TGCAGCGTTGAAGTCCGGACCTGGACAGGGATCTGCGAGACCCAGTACTTC
CSVEVRTWTGICETQYF
>TRBJ1-5|many|TRBV11-2|-
TGTGCCAGCAGCTTAGTCCCCGGGACAAGGGAATATAGCAATCAGCCCCAGCATTTT
CASSLVPGTREYSNQPQHF
>TRBJ1-5|-|TRBV12-3/TRBV12-4|TRBD1
TGTGCCAGCAGTAGGACAGGGGAGGTAGCGCCCCAGCATTTT
CASSRTGEVAPQHF
>TRBJ2-2|-|TRBV15|-
TGTGCCACCAGCGGAGGGGCAGCCACCCGGGAGCTGTTTTTT
CATSGGAATRELFF
>TRBJ1-5|many|TRBV19|-
TGTGCCAGTAGTATTAATTGGAATCAGCCCCAGCATTTT
CASSINWNQPQHF
>TRBJ2-7|many|TRBV12-5|-
TGTGCTAGTGTCCCGAGGGGGGGCGAGCAGTACTTC
CASVPRGGEQYF
>TRBJ1-1|few|TRBV4-1|-
TGCGCCAGCAGCCAAGAGGTAAAGCTGAACACTGAAGCTTTCTTT
CASSQEVKLNTEAFF
>TRBJ1-6|-|TRBV11-2|-
TGTGCCAGCAGCCGCCGGGGTGGGAGCTCGAGTCCACCCCTCCACTTT
CASSRRGGSSSPPLHF
>TRBJ1-1|-|TRBV7-9|-
TGTGCCAGCAGCCAGACGAATTCGAACACTGAAGCTTTCTTT
CASSQTNSNTEAFF
>TRBJ1-5|many|TRBV12-3/TRBV12-4|-
TGTGCCAGCAGGGCGTCAGGCTATAGCAATCAGCCCCAGCATTTT
CASRASGYSNQPQHF
>TRBJ1-2|-|TRBV12-5|TRBD1
TGTGCTAGTGGTCCATCCGACAGGGGAAGTGGCTACACCTTC
CASGPSDRGSGYTF
>TRBJ2-4|many|TRBV28|TRBD2
TGTGCCAGCAGCCCCGGGACCGCAGGAGCGGGGGAGGCTCAGTACTTC
CASSPGTAGAGEAQYF
>TRBJ1-1|many|TRBV4-1|-
TGCGCCAGCAGCCAGGAGCAGAACACTGAAGCTTTCTTT
CASSQEQNTEAFF
>TRBJ2-5|many|TRBV9|TRBD2
TGTGCCAGCAGCGTAGGGGTAGCGGGGGCCCACAAAGAGACCCAGTACTTC
CASSVGVAGAHKETQYF
>TRBJ2-7|few|TRBV4-1|TRBD1
TGCGCCAGCAGCCCCGTGGGACAGCCATACGAGCAGTACTTC
CASSPVGQPYEQYF
>TRBJ2-2|many|TRBV28|-
TGTGCCAGCAGGCCCCAGGCCGGGGAGCTGTTTTTT
CASRPQAGELFF
>TRBJ1-5|many|TRBV6-1|TRBD1
TGTGCCAGCAGTGAAGCAGGAGGGGGCCATCAGCCCCAGCATTTT
CASSEAGGGHQPQHF
>TRBJ1-2|many|TRBV20-1|TRBD1
TGCAGTGCGGGGAACACCGGGACAGGGCACGGCTACACCTTC
CSAGNTGTGHGYTF
>TRBJ2-7|-|TRBV9|-
TGTGCCAGCAGCGTATCTGCAGGATCCTCCTACGAGCAGTACTTC
CASSVSAGSSYEQYF
>TRBJ1-1|many|TRBV10-3|-
TGTGCCATCAGTGAACGGACGCTGAACACTGAAGCTTTCTTT
CAISERTLNTEAFF
>TRBJ2-2|-|TRBV28|-
TGTGCCAGCACCGGAGGGGGGGCAGGCACCGGGGAGCTGTTTTTT
CASTGGGAGTGELFF
>TRBJ1-2|-|TRBV27|TRBD1
TGTGCCAGCAGCGGGACAGGGGGCGCAGGCTACACCTTC
CASSGTGGAGYTF
>TRBJ1-1|many|TRBV29-1|-
TGCAGCGTTCGAGGCGGGACAAGCCCTTTCGCTTTCTTT
CSVRGGTSPFAFF
>TRBJ2-7|many|TRBV5-1|TRBD1
TGCGCCAGCAGCGTTCAGGGACAGGGCGGTTCCTACGAGCAGTACTTC
CASSVQGQGGSYEQYF
>TRBJ2-3|-|TRBV10-1|-
TGCGCCAGCAGTGAGTTGAGGGGGGCGGATACGCAGTATTTT
CASSELRGADTQYF
>TRBJ1-1|many|TRBV4-1|-
TGCGCCAGCAGCCGATGGGACACGCAGACGAGGATGAACACTGAAGCTTTCTTT
CASSRWDTQTRMNTEAFF
>TRBJ2-5|many|TRBV6-5|-
TGTGCCAGCAGTCTAGACCTAGTGGAGACCCAGTACTTC
CASSLDLVETQYF
>TRBJ1-2|many|TRBV28|-
TGTGCCAGCAGGTCCAACAGGGCGAATGGCTACACCTTC
CASRSNRANGYTF
>TRBJ1-2|-|TRBV28|TRBD1
TGTGCCAGCAGTTCGACCGGGACAGGGGGCGTCTATGGCTACACCTTC
CASSSTGTGGVYGYTF
>TRBJ2-5|-|TRBV3-1|TRBD2
TGTGCCAGCAGCCAATTTGGCCGGGGGGGTCGGGAGACCCAGTACTTC
CASSQFGRGGRETQYF